This TCR beta chain was identified during a study of post-analysis software for immune sequencing data. The overall study: Progressive-relapsing, secondary progressive and relapsing-remitting multiple sclerosis were among the disease courses included.

A word on this clonotype: Its antigen is unknown.

V was cut by 6 bases and J by 5 bases, with 14 bases left in between. This CDR3 has 13 amino acids. Germline loops: CDR1 SGHRS, CDR2 YFSETQ. Points from the study as a whole: Normalized Chao1 diversity in multiple sclerosis patients fell significantly below that of controls. Samples sharing a preparation batch grouped tightly together when assessed by F measure. In patients, TRBV5-6, TRBV5-1 and TRBV20-1 belonged to roughly 5 TRBV segments found more frequently than in controls.

cDNA libraries for TCR beta contained unique molecular identifiers. Input populations of about 0.85 to 11 million T cells gave rise to 500,000 or so cDNA molecules. One entry per CDR3 protein results from TCRdb running MiXCR on the PCR reads. The sample consists of 820,000 or so distinct CDR3 sequences, about 57% of them appearing once. This sequence originates from a girl aged 10 to 17 with multiple sclerosis. The chain is built from TRBV5-1 and TRBJ2-5; no definite D call. The specimen was blood. CDR3 sequence reads: CASMGSLGETQYF. Written as DNA, the CDR3 is TGCGCCAGCATGGGCAGCCTGGGGGAGACCCAGTACTTC.